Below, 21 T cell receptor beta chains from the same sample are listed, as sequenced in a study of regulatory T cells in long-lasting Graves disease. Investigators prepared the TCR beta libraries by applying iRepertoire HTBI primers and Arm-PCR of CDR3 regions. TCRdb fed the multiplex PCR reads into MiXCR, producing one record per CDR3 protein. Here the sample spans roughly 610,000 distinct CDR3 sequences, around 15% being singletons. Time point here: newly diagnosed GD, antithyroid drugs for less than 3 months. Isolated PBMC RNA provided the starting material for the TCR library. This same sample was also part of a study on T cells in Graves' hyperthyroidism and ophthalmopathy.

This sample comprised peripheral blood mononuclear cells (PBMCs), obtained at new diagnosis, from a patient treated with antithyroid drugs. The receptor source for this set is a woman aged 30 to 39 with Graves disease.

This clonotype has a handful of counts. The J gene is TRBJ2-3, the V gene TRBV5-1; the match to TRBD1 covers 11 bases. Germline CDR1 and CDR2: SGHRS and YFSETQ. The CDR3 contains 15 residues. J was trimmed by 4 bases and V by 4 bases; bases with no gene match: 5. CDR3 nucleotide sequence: TGCGCCAGCAGCGGCGGACAGGGGGCCTCAGATACGCAGTATTTT. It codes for CASSGGQGASDTQYF.

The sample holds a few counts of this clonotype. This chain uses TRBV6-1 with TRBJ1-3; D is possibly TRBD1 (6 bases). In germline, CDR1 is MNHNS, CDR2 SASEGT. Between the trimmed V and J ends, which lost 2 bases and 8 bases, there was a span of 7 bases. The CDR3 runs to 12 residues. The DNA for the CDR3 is TGTGCCAGCAGTGAAAACAGGGACACCATATATTTT. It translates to CASSENRDTIYF.

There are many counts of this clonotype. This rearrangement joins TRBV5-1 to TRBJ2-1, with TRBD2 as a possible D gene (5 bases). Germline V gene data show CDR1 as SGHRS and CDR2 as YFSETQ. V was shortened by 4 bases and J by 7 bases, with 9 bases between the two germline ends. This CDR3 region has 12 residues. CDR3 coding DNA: TGCGCCAGCAGCGGGGAGAGGAATGAGCAGTTCTTC. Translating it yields CASSGERNEQFF.

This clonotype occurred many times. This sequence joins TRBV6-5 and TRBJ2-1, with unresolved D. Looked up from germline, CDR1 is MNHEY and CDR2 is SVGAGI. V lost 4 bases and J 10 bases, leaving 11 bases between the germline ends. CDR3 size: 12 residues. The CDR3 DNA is TGTGCCAGCAGTTCAGGTTCAAGGGAGCAGTTCTTC. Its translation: CASSSGSREQFF.

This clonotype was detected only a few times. The CDR3 loop reads CASSPKQTDTQYF. The CDR3 bases are TGTGCCAGCAGCCCGAAGCAGACAGATACGCAGTATTTT. The chain uses TRBV5-6 and TRBJ2-3, with D uncertain. Germline values: CDR1 SGHDT, CDR2 YYEEEE. V lost 4 bases, J lost 3 bases, and 9 bases lay in between. The CDR3 length is 13 residues. Based on the CDR3 plus reference TRBV5-6 and TRBJ2-3, the full variable domain is DAGVTQSPTHLIKTRGQQVTLRCSPKSGHDTVSWYQQALGQGPQFIFQYYEEEERQRGNFPDRFSGHQFPNYSSELNVNALLLGDSALYLCASSPKQTDTQYFGPGTRLTVL.

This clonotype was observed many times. The CDR3 DNA reads TGTGCCAGCAGTTTACTAGGCGGGAGTACCGCCGGGGAGCTGTTTTTT. Translation gives CASSLLGGSTAGELFF. This rearrangement joins TRBV12-3 or TRBV12-4 to TRBJ2-2; 7 bases fit TRBD2. Trimming at V came to 2 bases and at J to 6 bases, leaving 9 bases not matched to a gene. This CDR3 comprises 16 residues.

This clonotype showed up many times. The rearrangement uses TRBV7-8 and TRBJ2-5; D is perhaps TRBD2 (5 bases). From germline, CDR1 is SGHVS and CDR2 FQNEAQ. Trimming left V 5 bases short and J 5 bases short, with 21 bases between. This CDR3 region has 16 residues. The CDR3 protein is CASSPSGQATGETQYF. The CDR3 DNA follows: TGTGCCAGCAGCCCATCGGGTCAGGCCACGGGGGAGACCCAGTACTTC.

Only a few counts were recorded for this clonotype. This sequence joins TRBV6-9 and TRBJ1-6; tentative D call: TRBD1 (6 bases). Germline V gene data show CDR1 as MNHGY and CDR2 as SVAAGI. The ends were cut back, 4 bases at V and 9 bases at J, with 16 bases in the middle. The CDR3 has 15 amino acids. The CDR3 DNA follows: TGTGCCAGCAGTTTAACGAAGGGGGACGGTTCACCCCTCCACTTT. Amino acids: CASSLTKGDGSPLHF.

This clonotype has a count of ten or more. As DNA, the CDR3 is TGTGCCAGCAGGATGGCGGGGGATACGCAGTATTTT. Translating it yields CASRMAGDTQYF. This sequence joins TRBV6-1 and TRBJ2-3; D possibly corresponds to TRBD2 (6 bases). The CDR3 length is 12 residues. V lost 6 bases and J 6 bases, leaving 10 bases between the germline ends. The germline V gene has CDR1 MNHNS and CDR2 SASEGT.

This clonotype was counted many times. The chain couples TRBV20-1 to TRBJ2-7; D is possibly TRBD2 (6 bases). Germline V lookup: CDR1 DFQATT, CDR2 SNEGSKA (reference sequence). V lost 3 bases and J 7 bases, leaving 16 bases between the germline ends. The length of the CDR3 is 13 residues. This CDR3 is CSASVQGAGEQYF. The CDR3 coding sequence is TGCAGTGCTAGCGTTCAGGGCGCGGGGGAGCAGTACTTC.

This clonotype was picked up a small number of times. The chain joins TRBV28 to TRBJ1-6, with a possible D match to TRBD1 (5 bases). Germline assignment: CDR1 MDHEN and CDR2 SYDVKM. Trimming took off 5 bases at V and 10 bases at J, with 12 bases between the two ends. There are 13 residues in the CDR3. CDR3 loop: CASSIGTDSPLHF. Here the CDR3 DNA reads TGTGCCAGCAGTATCGGGACTGACTCACCCCTCCACTTT.

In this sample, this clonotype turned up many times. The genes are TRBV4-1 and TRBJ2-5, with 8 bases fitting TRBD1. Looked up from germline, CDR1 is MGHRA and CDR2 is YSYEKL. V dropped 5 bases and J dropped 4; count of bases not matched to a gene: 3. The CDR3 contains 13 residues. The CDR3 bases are TGCGCCAGCAGCACCGACAGGGGAGAGACCCAGTACTTC. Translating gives CASSTDRGETQYF.

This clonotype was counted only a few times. CDR3 coding DNA: TGTGCCACCAGTGACCGGCCGCTAGGGGCTTACAATGAGCAGTTCTTC. It yields the protein CATSDRPLGAYNEQFF. V is TRBV24-1 and J is TRBJ2-1; D might be TRBD1 (5 bases). CDR1 and CDR2 (germline): KGHDR, SFDVKD. V lost 4 bases and J lost 4, with 16 bases in between. The CDR3 covers 16 residues.

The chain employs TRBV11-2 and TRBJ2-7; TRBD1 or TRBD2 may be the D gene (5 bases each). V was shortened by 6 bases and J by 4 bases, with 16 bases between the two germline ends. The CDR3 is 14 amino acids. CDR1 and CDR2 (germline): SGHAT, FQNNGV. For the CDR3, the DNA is TGTGCCAGCAGAGCGTCCAGGGACCATTACGAGCAGTACTTC. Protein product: CASRASRDHYEQYF.

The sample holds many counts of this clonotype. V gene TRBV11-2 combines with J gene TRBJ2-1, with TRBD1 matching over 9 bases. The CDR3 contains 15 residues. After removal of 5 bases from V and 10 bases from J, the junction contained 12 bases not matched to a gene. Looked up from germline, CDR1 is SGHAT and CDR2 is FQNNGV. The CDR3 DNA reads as TGTGCCAGCAGCCCCGCTCCCGGGACAGGGTTCGAGCAGTTCTTC. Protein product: CASSPAPGTGFEQFF.

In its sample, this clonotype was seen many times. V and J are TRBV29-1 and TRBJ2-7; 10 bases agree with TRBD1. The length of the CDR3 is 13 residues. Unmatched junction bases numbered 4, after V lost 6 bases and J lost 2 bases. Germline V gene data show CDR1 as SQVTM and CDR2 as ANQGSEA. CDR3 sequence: CSVGDRGPYEQYF. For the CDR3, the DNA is TGCAGCGTCGGGGACAGGGGACCCTACGAGCAGTACTTC.

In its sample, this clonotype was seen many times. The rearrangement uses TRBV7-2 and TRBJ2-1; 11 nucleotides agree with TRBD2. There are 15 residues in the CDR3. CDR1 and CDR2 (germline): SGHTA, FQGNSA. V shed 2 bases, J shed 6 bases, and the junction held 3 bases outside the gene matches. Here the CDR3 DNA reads TGTGCCAGCAGCTTAAGGACTAGCGGGCCCAATGAGCAGTTCTTC. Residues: CASSLRTSGPNEQFF.

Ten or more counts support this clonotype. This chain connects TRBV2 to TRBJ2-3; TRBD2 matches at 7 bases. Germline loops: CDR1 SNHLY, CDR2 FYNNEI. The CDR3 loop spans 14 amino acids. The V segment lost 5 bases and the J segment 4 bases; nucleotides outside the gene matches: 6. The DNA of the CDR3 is TGTGCCAGCAGTCCCCAAACTAGCGCAGATACGCAGTATTTT. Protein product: CASSPQTSADTQYF.

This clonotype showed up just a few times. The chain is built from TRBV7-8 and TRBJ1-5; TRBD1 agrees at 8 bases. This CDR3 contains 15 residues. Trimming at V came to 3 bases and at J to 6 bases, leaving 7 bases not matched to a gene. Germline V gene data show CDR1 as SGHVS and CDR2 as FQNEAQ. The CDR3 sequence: CASSFRDRGGQPQHF. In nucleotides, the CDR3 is TGTGCCAGCAGCTTTCGAGACAGGGGTGGTCAGCCCCAGCATTTT.

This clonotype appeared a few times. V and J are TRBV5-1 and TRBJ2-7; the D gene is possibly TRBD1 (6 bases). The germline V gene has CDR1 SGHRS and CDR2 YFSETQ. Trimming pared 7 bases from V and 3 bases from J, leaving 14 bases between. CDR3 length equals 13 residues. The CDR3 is CASVVDRIYEQYF. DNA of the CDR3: TGCGCCAGCGTAGTAGACAGGATCTACGAGCAGTACTTC.

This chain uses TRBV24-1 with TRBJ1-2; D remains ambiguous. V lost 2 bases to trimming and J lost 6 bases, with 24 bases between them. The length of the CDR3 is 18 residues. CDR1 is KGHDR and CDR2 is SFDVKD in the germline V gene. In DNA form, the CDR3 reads TGTGCCACCAGTGATTCATCTACTCCGGGGATTAATAAGGATGGCTACACCTTC. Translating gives CATSDSSTPGINKDGYTF.